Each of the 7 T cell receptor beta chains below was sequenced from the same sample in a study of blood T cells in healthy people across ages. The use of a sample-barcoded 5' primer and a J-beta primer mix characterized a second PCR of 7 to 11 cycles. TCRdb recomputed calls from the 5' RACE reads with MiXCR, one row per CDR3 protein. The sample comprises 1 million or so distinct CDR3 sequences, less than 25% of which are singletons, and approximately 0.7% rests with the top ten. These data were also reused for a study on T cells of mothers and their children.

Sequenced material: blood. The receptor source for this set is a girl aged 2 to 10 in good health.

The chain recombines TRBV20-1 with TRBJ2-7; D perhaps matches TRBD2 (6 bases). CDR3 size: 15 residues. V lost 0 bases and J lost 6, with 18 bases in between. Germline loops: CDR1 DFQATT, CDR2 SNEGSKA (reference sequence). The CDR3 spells CSARDPGLGWREQYF. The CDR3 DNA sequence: TGCAGTGCTAGAGATCCGGGACTGGGCTGGCGCGAGCAGTACTTC.

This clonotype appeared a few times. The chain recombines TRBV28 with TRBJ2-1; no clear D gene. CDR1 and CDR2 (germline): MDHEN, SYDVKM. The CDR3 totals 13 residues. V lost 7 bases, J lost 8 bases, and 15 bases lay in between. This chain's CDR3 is CASIPGERHEQFF. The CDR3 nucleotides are TGTGCCAGCATCCCTGGGGAAAGGCATGAGCAGTTCTTC. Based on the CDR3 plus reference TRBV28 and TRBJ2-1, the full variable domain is DVKVTQSSRYLVKRTGEKVFLECVQDMDHENMFWYRQDPGLGLRLIYFSYDVKMKEKGDIPEGYSVSREKKERFSLILESASTNQTSMYLCASIPGERHEQFFGPGTRLTVL.

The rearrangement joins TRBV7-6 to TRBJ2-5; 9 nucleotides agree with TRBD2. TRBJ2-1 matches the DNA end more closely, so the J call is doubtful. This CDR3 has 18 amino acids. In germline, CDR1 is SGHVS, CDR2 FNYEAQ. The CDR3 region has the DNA TGTGCCAGCAGCATGTATCTAGCGGGGTCCTCGACGCACAATGAGCAGTTCTTC. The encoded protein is CASSMYLAGSSTHNEQFF.

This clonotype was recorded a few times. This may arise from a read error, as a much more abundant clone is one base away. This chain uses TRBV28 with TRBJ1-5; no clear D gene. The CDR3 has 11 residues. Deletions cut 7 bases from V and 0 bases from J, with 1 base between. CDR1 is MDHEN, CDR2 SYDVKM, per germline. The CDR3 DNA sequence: TGTGCCAGCAATAGCAATCAGCCCCAGCATTTT. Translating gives CASNSNQPQHF. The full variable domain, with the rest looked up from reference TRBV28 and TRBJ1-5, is DVKVTQSSRYLVKRTGEKVFLECVQDMDHENMFWYRQDPGLGLRLIYFSYDVKMKEKGDIPEGYSVSREKKERFSLILESASTNQTSMYLCASNSNQPQHFGDGTRLSIL.

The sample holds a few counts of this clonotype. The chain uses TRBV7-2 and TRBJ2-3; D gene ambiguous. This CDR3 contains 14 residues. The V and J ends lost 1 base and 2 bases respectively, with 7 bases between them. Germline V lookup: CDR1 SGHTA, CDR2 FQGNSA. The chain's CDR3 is CASSLVDLTDTQYF. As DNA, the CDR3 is TGTGCCAGCAGCTTAGTGGACCTCACAGATACGCAGTATTTT.

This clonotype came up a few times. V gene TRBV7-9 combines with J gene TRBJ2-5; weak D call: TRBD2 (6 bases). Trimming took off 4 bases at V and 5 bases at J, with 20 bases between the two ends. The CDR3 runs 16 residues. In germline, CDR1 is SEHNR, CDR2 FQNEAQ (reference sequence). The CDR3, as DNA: TGTGCCAGCAGCTACCTCGTCGGAGGGGCCAGGGAGACCCAGTACTTC. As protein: CASSYLVGGARETQYF.

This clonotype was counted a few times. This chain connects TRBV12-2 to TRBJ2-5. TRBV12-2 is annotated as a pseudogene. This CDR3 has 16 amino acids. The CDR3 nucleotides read TGTGCAAGTCGCCTGGAGCGCGGCGGGGACCAAGAGACCCAGTACTTC. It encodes CASRLERGGDQETQYF.